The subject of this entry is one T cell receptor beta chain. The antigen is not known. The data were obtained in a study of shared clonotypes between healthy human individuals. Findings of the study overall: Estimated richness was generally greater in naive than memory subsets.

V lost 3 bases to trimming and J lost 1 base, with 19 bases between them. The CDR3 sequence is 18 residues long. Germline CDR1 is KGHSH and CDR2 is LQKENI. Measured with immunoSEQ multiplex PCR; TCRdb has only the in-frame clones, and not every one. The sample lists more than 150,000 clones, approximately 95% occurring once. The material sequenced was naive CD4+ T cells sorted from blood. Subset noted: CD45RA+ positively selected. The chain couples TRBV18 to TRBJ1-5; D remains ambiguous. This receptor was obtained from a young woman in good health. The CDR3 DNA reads TGTGCCAGCTCACCCCCCTATATCGGGGAGGCAAGCAATCAGCCCCAGCATTTT. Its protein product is CASSPPYIGEASNQPQHF.